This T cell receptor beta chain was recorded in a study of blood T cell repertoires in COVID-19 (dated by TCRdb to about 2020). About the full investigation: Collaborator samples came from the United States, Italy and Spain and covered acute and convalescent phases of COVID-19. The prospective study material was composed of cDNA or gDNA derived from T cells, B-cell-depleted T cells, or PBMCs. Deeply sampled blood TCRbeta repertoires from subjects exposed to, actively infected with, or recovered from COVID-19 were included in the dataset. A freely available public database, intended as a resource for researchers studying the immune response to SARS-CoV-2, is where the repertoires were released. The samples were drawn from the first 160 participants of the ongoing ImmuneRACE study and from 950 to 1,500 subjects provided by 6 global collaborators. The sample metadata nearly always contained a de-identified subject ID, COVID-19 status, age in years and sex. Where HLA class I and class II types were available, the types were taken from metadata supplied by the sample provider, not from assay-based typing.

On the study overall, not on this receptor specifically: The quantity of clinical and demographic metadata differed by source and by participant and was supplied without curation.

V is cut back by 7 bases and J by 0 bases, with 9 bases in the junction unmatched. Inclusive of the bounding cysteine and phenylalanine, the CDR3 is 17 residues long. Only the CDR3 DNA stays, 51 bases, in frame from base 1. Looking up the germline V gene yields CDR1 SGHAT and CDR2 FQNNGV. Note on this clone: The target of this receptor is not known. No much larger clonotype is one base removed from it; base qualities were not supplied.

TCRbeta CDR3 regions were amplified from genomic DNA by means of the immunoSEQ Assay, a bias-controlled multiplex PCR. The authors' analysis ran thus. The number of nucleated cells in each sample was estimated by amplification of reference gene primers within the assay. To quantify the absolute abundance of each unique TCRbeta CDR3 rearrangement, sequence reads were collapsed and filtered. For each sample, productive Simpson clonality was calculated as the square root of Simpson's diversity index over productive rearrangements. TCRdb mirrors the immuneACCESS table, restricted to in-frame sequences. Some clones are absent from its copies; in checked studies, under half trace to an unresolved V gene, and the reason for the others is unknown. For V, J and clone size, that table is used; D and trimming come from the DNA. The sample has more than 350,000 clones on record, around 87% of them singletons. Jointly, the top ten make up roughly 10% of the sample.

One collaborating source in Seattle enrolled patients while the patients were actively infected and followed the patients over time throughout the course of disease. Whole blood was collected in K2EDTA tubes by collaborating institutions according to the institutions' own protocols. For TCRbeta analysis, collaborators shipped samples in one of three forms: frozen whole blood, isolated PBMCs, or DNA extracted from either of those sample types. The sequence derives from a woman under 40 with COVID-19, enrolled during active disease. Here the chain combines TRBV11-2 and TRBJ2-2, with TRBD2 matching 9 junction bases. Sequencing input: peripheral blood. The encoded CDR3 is CASNPGLAATNTGELFF. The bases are TGTGCCAGCAATCCGGGACTAGCAGCGACGAACACCGGGGAGCTGTTTTTT.